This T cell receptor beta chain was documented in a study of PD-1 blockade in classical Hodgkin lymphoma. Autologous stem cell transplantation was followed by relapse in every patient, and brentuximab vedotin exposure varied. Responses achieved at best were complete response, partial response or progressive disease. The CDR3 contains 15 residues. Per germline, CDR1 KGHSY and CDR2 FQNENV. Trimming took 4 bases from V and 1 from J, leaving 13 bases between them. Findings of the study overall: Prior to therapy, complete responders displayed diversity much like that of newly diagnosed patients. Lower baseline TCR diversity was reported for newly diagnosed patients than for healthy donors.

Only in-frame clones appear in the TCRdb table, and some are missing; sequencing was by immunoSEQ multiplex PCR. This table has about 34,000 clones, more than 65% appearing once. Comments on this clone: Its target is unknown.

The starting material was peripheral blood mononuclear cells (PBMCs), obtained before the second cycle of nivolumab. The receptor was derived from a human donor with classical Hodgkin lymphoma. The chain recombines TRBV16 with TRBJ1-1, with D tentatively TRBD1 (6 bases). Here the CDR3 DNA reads TGTGCCAGCAGCCTACCGGGACAAGGGAACACTGAAGCTTTCTTT. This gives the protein CASSLPGQGNTEAFF.